This T cell receptor beta chain stems from a study of T cell responses to AZD1222 COVID-19 vaccine. Study outcomes and limitations: Only a handful of AZD1222 recipients tested seropositive at baseline. Donors were mostly white British, more females; clonal diversity possibly underestimated.

CDR3 size: 13 residues. V was pared by 9 bases and J by 10 bases, with 18 bases between. CDR1 is KGHDR and CDR2 is SFDVKD in the germline V gene. Note on this clone: Its antigen is still unknown.

The repertoire was sequenced with immunoSEQ multiplex PCR; TCRdb's copy has only in-frame clones and lacks some. In the table there are over 95,000 clones, just over 90% of which are singletons. The gene calls are TRBV24-1 and TRBJ2-1; D unclear. The receptor was derived from an adult who received the AZD1222 COVID-19 vaccine. The material was peripheral blood, obtained 28 days after the second AZD1222 dose. The CDR3 sequence: CATRATTQWEQFF. CDR3 bases: TGTGCCACCCGGGCTACGACTCAATGGGAGCAGTTCTTC.